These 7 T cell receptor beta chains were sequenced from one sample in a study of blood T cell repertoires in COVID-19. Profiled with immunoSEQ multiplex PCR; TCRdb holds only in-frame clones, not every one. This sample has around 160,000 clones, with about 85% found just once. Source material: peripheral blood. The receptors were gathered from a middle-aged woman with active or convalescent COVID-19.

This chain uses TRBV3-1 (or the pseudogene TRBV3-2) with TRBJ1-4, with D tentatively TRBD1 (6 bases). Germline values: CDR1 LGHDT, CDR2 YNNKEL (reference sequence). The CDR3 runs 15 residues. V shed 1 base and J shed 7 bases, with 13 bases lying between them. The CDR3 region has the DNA TGTGCCAGCAGCCAAGTAGGGGGGGCCAGTGAAAAACTGTTTTTT. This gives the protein CASSQVGGASEKLFF.

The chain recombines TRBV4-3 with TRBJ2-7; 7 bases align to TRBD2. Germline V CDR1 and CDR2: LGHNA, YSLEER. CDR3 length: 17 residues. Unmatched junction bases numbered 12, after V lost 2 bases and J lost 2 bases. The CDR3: CASSQFGVGGGTYEQYF. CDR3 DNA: TGCGCCAGCAGCCAATTCGGGGTCGGCGGGGGAACCTACGAGCAGTACTTC.

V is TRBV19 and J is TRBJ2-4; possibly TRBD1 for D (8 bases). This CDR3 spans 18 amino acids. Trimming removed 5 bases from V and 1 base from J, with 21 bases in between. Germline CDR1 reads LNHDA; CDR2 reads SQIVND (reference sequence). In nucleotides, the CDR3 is TGTGCCAGTAGTCGAGCGGGGCAGGGGGCCGGTGCCAAAAACATTCAGTACTTC. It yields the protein CASSRAGQGAGAKNIQYF.

Written as DNA, the CDR3 is TGTGCCAGCAGTCCTTACCGACTAGCGGGAGGGGATACGCAGTATTTT. It translates to CASSPYRLAGGDTQYF. The chain employs TRBV2 and TRBJ2-3, with TRBD2 matching over 14 bases. V shed 5 bases, J shed 6 bases, and the junction held 7 bases outside the gene matches. The CDR3 sequence is 16 residues long. Per the germline V gene, CDR1 is SNHLY and CDR2 is FYNNEI.

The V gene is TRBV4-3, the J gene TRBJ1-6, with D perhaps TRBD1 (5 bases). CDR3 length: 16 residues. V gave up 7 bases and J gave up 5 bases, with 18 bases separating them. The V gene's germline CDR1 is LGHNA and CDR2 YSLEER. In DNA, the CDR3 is TGCGCCAGCACCTCCAGAGATTGGGGGGATAATTCACCCCTCCACTTT. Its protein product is CASTSRDWGDNSPLHF.

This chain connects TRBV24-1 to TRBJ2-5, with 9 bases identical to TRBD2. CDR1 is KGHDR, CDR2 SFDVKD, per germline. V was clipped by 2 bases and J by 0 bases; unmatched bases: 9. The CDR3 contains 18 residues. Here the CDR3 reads CATSDWTSDGDNQETQYF. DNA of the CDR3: TGTGCCACCAGTGATTGGACTAGCGACGGTGATAACCAAGAGACCCAGTACTTC.

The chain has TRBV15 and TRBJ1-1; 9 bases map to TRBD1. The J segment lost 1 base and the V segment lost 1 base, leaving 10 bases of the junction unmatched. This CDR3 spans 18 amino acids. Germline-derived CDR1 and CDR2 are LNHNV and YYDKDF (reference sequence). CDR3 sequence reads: CATSRAGQGLGTNTEAFF. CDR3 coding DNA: TGTGCCACCAGCAGAGCGGGACAGGGTTTAGGCACGAACACTGAAGCTTTCTTT.